One and the same sample provided the 13 T cell receptor beta chains below, sequenced in a study of blood T cells in healthy people across ages. With a J-beta primer mix and a sample-barcoded 5' primer, a second PCR ran about 7 to 12 cycles. TCRdb re-called the 5' RACE reads through MiXCR, storing one row per CDR3 protein. The sample lists about 1.6 million distinct CDR3 sequences, 30% to 40% occurring once. The specimen sequenced was blood. The receptor source for this set is a woman aged 25 to 39 in good health.

This clonotype appeared a few times. The gene calls are TRBV28 and TRBJ2-1; 12 bases fit TRBD2. V was clipped by 3 bases and J by 8 bases; unmatched bases: 8. CDR3 size: 16 residues. Germline lookup yields CDR1 MDHEN and CDR2 SYDVKM. The CDR3 bases are TGTGCCAGCAGTTTGCGACTAGCGGGAGAAAAGGATGAGCAGTTCTTC. Translation gives CASSLRLAGEKDEQFF.

This clonotype was recorded a few times. The rearrangement uses TRBV30 and TRBJ2-1; no clear D. V gave up 2 bases and J gave up 5 bases, with 16 bases separating them. From germline, CDR1 is GTSNPN and CDR2 SVGIG (reference sequence). The CDR3 sequence is 15 residues long. Here the CDR3 DNA reads TGTGCCTGGAGTCCCGCGGAGACGGACCACAATGAGCAGTTCTTC. It codes for CAWSPAETDHNEQFF. Together with reference TRBV30 and TRBJ2-1, the CDR3 gives the full variable domain: SQTIHQWPATLVQPVGSPLSLECTVEGTSNPNLYWYRQAAGRGLQLLFYSVGIGQISSEVPQNLSASRPQDRQFILSSKKLLLSDSGFYLCAWSPAETDHNEQFFGPGTRLTVL.

This chain links TRBV20-1 with TRBJ2-1, with D hard to call. The CDR3 has 14 amino acids. In germline, CDR1 is DFQATT, CDR2 SNEGSKA (reference sequence). Trimming left V 3 bases short and J 3 bases short, with 12 bases between. The CDR3 DNA sequence: TGCAGTGCTAGGCCCCGCAATTTCTACAATGAGCAGTTCTTC. Translating it yields CSARPRNFYNEQFF.

Points on this clonotype: A clone one base away is much larger, so this may be a read error. The chain is built from TRBV4-1 and TRBJ2-5, with 12 bases fitting TRBD2. The germline gives CDR1 MGHRA, CDR2 YSYEKL. The CDR3 extends over 16 amino acids. The CDR3 coding sequence is TGCGCCAGCAGCCTAGGACTAGCGGGGCATCAAGAGACCCGGTACTTC. This translates into CASSLGLAGHQETRYF.

A few counts support this clonotype. The CDR3 region is CASSHTGGGYGYTF. The CDR3 coding sequence is TGTGCCAGCAGTCATACAGGGGGAGGCTATGGCTACACCTTC. The genes are TRBV12-3 or TRBV12-4 and TRBJ1-2; 8 nucleotides line up with TRBD1. V shed 5 bases and J 4 bases; nucleotides not matched to a gene: 6. The CDR3 is 14 amino acids.

This clonotype was detected many times. The chain carries TRBV29-1 and TRBJ2-7; 7 nucleotides line up with TRBD1. V dropped 6 bases and J dropped 1; count of bases not matched to a gene: 21. The CDR3 loop spans 18 amino acids. Germline CDR1 is SQVTM and CDR2 is ANQGSEA. The CDR3, as DNA: TGCAGCGTGCCCGATGACAGGGAGCCCTTGCCCCGATCCTACGAGCAGTACTTC. Translated, it gives CSVPDDREPLPRSYEQYF.

This sequence joins TRBV25-1 and TRBJ1-2; D perhaps matches TRBD1 (5 bases). This CDR3 is built from 13 residues. Looked up from germline, CDR1 is MGHDK and CDR2 is SYGVNS. V was trimmed by 1 base and J by 6 bases, leaving 9 bases between them. CDR3 DNA: TGTGCCAGCAGTGAATGGGCAGGGAATGGCTACACCTTC. Encoded protein: CASSEWAGNGYTF.

The chain is built from TRBV7-9 and TRBJ2-5; the D gene is possibly TRBD1 (7 bases). The CDR3 is 15 amino acids. V lost 5 bases and J 6 bases, leaving 19 bases between the germline ends. Germline CDR1 is SEHNR and CDR2 is FQNEAQ (reference sequence). The DNA of the CDR3 is TGTGCCAGCAGCACTACAGGGGTCGCGGGGCAGACCCAGTACTTC. Its protein is CASSTTGVAGQTQYF.

Of note for this clonotype: Germline is not matched at one junction end, which may reflect a read error. The rearrangement links TRBV27 to TRBJ2-1; 8 bases fit TRBD2. CDR1 and CDR2 from the germline V gene are MNHEY and SMNVEV (reference sequence). This CDR3 has 16 amino acids. As DNA, the CDR3 is TGTGCCATCAGTCCCCCGGGGGGGGTGTCCTACAATGAGCAGTTCTTC. This gives the protein CAISPPGGVSYNEQFF.

The CDR3 reads CAISVAGGLKTQYF. The CDR3 DNA reads TGTGCCATCAGTGTAGCGGGGGGGCTTAAGACCCAGTACTTC. The chain recombines TRBV10-3 with TRBJ2-5; 11 nucleotides agree with TRBD2. Germline CDR1 ENHRY, CDR2 SYGVKD. This CDR3 has 14 amino acids. V was clipped by 4 bases and J by 6 bases; unmatched bases: 4.

This clonotype was counted a few times. The chain recombines TRBV6-5 with TRBJ2-5; 7 positions match TRBD2. The DNA end is more similar to TRBJ2-7, so the J call may be wrong. The CDR3 spans 13 residues. The germline CDR1 and CDR2 sequences are MNHEY and SVGAGI. The CDR3: CASKGGGLAEQYF. The CDR3 nucleotides read TGTGCCAGCAAGGGCGGGGGTTTGGCCGAGCAGTACTTC.

This clonotype was counted between two and nine times. One junction end disagrees with the germline gene, perhaps due to a read error. V usage is TRBV9 and J usage is TRBJ2-7; D not certain. Germline V gene lookup returns CDR1 SGDLS and CDR2 YYNGEE. This CDR3 is 13 amino acids long. The CDR3 DNA reads as TGTGCCGGCAGTCTGGGTCATACCTACGAGCAGTACTTC. Protein: CAGSLGHTYEQYF.

The chain combines TRBV9 with TRBJ2-1; TRBD2 aligns across 11 bases. The V gene end was trimmed by 0 bases and the J gene end by 4 bases; junction bases not matched to a gene: 6. Germline V lookup: CDR1 SGDLS, CDR2 YYNGEE. This CDR3 spans 17 amino acids. Here the CDR3 DNA reads TGTGCCAGCAGCGTAGGATCTAGCGGGGGGCGGTACAATGAGCAGTTCTTC. Encoded protein: CASSVGSSGGRYNEQFF.